This T cell receptor (beta chain) was recorded in a study of T cells after yellow fever vaccination. The study's findings and limits: Overall, a small share of clonotypes was seen in both CD4 and CD8 compartments. The secondary response showed a weaker magnitude and a faster peak, day 5 versus 15.

As regards this clonotype: What it binds is not known.

TCRdb used MiXCR to reprocess the 5' RACE reads, holding one entry per CDR3 protein. This table holds hundreds of thousands of distinct CDR3 sequences, approximately 18% found once. V shed 4 bases and J shed 3 bases, with 10 bases lying between them. CDR1 and CDR2 from the germline V gene are WNHNN and SYGVQD (reference sequence). The CDR3 length is 13 residues. This receptor was taken from a man younger than 35 who received the YFV17D yellow fever vaccine. This sequence joins TRBV10-1 and TRBJ2-7, with D perhaps matching TRBD1 or TRBD2 (5 bases each). Sequenced here: PBMCs, sampled before the yellow fever booster vaccination. The CDR3 DNA reads as TGCGCCAGCAGTGCGGGGCTGGGCTACGAGCAGTACTTC. Amino acids: CASSAGLGYEQYF.